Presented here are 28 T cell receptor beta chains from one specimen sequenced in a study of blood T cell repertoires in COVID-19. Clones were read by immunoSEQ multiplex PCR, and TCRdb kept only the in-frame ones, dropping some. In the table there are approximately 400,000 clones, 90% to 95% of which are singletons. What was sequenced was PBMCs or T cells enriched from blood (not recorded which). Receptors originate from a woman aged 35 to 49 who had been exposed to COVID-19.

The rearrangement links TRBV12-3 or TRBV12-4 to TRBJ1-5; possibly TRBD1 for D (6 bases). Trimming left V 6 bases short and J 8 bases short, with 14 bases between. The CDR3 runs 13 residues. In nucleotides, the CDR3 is TGTGCCAGCAGCACAGGGTCTTGGGAGCCCCAGCATTTT. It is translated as CASSTGSWEPQHF.

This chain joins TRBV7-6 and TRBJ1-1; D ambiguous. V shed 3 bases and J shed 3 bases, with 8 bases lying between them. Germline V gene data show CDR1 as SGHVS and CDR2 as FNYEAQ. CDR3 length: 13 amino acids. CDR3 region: CASSFYRDTEAFF. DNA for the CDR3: TGTGCCAGCAGCTTCTACCGGGACACTGAAGCTTTCTTT.

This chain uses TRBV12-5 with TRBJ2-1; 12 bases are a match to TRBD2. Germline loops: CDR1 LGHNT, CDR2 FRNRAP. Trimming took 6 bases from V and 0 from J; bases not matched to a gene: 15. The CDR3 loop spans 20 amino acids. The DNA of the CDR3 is TGTGCTAGTGGAAGGAGCACTAGCGGGGGGCGGGTAAGCTCCTACAATGAGCAGTTCTTC. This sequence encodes CASGRSTSGGRVSSYNEQFF. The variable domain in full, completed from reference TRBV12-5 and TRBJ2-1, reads DARVTQTPRHKVTEMGQEVTMRCQPILGHNTVFWYRQTMMQGLELLAYFRNRAPLDDSGMPKDRFSAEMPDATLATLKIQPSEPRDSAVYFCASGRSTSGGRVSSYNEQFFGPGTRLTVL.

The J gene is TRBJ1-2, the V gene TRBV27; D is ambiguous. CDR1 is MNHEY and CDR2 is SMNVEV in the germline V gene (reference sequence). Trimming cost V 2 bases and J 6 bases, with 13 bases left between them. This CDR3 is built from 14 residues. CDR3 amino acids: CASSLQWGVDGYTF. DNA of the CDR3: TGTGCCAGCAGTTTACAGTGGGGAGTCGATGGCTACACCTTC.

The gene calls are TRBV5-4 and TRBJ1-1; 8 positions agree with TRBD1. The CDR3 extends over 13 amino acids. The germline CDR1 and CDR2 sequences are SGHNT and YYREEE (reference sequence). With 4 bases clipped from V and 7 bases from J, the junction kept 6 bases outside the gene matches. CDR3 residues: CASSPGQGGEAFF. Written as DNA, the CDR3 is TGTGCCAGCAGCCCCGGACAGGGTGGTGAAGCTTTCTTT. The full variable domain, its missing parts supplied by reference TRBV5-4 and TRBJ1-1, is ETGVTQSPTHLIKTRGQQVTLRCSSQSGHNTVSWYQQALGQGPQFIFQYYREEENGRGNFPPRFSGLQFPNYSSELNVNALELDDSALYLCASSPGQGGEAFFGQGTRLTVV.

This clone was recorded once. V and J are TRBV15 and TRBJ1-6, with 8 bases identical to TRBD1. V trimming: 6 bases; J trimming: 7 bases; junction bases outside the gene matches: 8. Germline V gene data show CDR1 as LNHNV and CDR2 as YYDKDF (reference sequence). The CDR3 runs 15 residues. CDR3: CATREGQGGNSPLHF. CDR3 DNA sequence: TGTGCCACCAGGGAAGGACAGGGCGGAAATTCACCCCTCCACTTT.

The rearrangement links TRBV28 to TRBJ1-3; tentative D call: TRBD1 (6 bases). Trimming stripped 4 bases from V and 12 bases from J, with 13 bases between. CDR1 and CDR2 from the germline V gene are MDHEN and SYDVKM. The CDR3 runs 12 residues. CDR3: CASSSNRAGIYF. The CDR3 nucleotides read TGTGCCAGCAGTTCTAACAGGGCGGGCATATATTTT.

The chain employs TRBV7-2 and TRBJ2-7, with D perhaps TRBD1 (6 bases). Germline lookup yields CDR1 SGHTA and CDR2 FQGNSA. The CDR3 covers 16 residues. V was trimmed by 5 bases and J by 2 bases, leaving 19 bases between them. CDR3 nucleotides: TGTGCCAGCAGCCCCCGCGCCAGGGGCAGGACCTACGAGCAGTACTTC. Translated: CASSPRARGRTYEQYF.

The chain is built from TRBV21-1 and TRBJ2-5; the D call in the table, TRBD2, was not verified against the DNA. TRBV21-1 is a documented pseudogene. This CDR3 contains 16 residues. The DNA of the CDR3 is TGTGCCAGCAGCGTAGGTGGCGGGGTCCGACAAGAGACCCAGTACTTC. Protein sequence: CASSVGGGVRQETQYF.

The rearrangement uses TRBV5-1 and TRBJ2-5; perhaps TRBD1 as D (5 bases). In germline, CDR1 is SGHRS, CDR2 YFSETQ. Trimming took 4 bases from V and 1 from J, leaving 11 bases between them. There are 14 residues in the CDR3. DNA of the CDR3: TGCGCCAGCAGCCCCTACAGGAGCCAAGAGACCCAGTACTTC. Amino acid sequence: CASSPYRSQETQYF.

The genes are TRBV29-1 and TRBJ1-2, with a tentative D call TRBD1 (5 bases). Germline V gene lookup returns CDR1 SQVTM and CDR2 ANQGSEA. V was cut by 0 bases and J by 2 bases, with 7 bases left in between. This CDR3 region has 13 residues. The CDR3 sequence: CSVEDRGNYGYTF. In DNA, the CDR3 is TGCAGCGTTGAAGATCGGGGGAACTATGGCTACACCTTC.

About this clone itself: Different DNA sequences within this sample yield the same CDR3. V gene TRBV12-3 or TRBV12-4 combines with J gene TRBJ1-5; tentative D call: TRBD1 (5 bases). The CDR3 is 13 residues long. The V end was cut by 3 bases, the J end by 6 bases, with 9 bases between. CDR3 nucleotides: TGTGCCAGCAGTTTCGGGGGAGCTCAGCCCCAGCATTTT. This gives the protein CASSFGGAQPQHF.

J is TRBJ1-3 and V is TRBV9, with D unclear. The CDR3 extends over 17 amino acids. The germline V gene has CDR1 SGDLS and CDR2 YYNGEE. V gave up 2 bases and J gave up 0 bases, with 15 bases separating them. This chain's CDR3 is CASSVYESIDSGNTIYF. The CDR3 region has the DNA TGTGCCAGCAGCGTCTACGAAAGTATAGACTCTGGAAACACCATATATTTT. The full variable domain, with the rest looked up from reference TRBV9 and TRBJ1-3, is DSGVTQTPKHLITATGQRVTLRCSPRSGDLSVYWYQQSLDQGLQFLIQYYNGEERAKGNILERFSAQQFPDLHSELNLSSLELGDSALYFCASSVYESIDSGNTIYFGEGSWLTVV.

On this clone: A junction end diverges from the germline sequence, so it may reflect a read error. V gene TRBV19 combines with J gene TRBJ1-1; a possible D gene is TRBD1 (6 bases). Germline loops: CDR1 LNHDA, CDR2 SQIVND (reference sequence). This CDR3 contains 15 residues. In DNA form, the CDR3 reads TGTGCCAGTAGTAAATGGGACATTTTGAACGCTGAAGCTTTCTTT. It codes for CASSKWDILNAEAFF.

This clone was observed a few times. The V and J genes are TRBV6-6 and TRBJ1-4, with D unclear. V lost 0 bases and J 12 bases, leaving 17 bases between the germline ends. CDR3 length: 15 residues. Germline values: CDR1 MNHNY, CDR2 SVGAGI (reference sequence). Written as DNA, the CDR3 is TGTGCCAGCAGTTACTCGCGACAAATGCTTACGGAACTGTTTTTT. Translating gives CASSYSRQMLTELFF.

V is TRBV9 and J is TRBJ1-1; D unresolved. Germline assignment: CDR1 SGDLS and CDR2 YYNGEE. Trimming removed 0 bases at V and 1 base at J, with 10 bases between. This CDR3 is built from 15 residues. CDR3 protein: CASSVEGAGNTEAFF. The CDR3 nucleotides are TGTGCCAGCAGCGTAGAGGGAGCGGGGAACACTGAAGCTTTCTTT.

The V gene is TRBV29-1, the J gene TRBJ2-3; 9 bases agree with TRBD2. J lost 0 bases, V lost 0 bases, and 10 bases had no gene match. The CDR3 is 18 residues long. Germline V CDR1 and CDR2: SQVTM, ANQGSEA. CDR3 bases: TGCAGCGTTGAAGATCCGCACGGGCGGGGGGGTAGCACAGATACGCAGTATTTT. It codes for CSVEDPHGRGGSTDTQYF.

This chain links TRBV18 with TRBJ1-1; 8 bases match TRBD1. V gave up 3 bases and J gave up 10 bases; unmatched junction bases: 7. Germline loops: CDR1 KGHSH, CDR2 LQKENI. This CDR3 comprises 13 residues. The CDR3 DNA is TGTGCCAGCTCACCCGACAGGGGAGGGGGAGCTTTCTTT. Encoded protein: CASSPDRGGGAFF. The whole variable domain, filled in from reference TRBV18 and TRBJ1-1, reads NAGVMQNPRHLVRRRGQEARLRCSPMKGHSHVYWYRQLPEEGLKFMVYLQKENIIDESGMPKERFSAEFPKEGPSILRIQQVVRGDSAAYFCASSPDRGGGAFFGQGTRLTVV.

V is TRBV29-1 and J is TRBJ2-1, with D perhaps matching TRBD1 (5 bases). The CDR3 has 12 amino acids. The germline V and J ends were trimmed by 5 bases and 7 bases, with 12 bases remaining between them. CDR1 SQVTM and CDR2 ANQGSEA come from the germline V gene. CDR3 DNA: TGCAGCGTTTCCCAGGGAACGAATGAGCAGTTCTTC. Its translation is CSVSQGTNEQFF.

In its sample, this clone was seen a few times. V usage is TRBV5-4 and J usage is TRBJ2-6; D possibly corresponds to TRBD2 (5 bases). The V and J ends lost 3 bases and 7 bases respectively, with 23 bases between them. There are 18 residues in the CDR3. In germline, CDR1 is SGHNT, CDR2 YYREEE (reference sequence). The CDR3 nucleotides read TGTGCCAGCAGCTCAACCGGGATCCCCTCTCCAAGAGCCAACGTCCTGACTTTC. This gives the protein CASSSTGIPSPRANVLTF.

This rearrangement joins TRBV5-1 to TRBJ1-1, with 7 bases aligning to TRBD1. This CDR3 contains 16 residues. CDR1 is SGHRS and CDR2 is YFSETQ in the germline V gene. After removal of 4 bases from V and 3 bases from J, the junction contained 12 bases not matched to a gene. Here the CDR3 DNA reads TGCGCCAGCAGCCCCTACACAGGGGTGAAGGACACTGAAGCTTTCTTT. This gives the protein CASSPYTGVKDTEAFF.

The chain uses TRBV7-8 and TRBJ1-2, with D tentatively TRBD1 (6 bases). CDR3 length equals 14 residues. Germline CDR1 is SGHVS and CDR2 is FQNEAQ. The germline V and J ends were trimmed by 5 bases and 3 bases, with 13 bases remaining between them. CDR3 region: CASSIQGEDYGYTF. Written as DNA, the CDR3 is TGTGCCAGCAGCATACAGGGTGAGGACTATGGCTACACCTTC.

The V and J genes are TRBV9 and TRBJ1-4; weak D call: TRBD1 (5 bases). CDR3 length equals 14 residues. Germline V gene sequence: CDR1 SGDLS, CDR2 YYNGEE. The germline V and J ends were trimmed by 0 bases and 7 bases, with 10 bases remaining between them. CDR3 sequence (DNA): TGTGCCAGCAGCGTAGGACAGAATAGTGAAAAACTGTTTTTT. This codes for CASSVGQNSEKLFF. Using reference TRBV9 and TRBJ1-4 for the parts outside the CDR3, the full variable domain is DSGVTQTPKHLITATGQRVTLRCSPRSGDLSVYWYQQSLDQGLQFLIQYYNGEERAKGNILERFSAQQFPDLHSELNLSSLELGDSALYFCASSVGQNSEKLFFGSGTQLSVL.

CDR3 sequence reads: CAWGRDRGETQYF. In DNA, the CDR3 is TGTGCCTGGGGGAGGGACAGGGGAGAGACCCAGTACTTC. The chain is built from TRBV30 and TRBJ2-5; TRBD1 aligns across 10 bases. CDR1 and CDR2 (germline): GTSNPN, SVGIG (reference sequence). The junction had 4 bases not matched to a gene; V was cut back by 5 bases and J by 4 bases. This CDR3 has 13 residues.

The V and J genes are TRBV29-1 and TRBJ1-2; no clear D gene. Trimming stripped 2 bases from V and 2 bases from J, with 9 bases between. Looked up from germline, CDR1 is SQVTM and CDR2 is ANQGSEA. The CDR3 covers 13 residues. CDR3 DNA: TGCAGCGTTGAATTTGTGGAGAACTATGGCTACACCTTC. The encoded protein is CSVEFVENYGYTF.

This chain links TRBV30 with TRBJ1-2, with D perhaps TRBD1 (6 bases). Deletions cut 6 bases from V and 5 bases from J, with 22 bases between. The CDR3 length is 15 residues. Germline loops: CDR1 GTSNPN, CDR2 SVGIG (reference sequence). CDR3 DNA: TGTGCCTGCCTACCACAGGGTTCGACTTCGTATGGCTACACCTTC. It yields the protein CACLPQGSTSYGYTF.

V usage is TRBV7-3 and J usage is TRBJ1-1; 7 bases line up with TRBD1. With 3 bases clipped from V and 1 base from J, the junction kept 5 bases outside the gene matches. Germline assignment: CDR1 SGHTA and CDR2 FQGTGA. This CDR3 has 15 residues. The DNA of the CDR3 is TGTGCCAGCAGCTTGCAGGGGGGCCCGAACACTGAAGCTTTCTTT. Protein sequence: CASSLQGGPNTEAFF.

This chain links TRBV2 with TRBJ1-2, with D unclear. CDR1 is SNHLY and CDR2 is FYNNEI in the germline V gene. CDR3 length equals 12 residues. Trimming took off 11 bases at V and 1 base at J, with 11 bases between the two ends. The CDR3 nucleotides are TGTGCCGGGCGACAAGATAACTATGGCTACACCTTC. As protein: CAGRQDNYGYTF.